There are a few counts of the clone carrying this T cell receptor (beta chain). The data derive from a study of early T cells in non-severe SARS-CoV-2 infection. Each CDR3 protein gets one entry after TCRdb re-called the 5' RACE reads with MiXCR. The table shows tens of thousands of distinct CDR3 sequences, with roughly an eighth occurring only once. CDR1 KGHSY and CDR2 FQNENV come from the germline V gene. The CDR3 totals 16 residues. The germline V and J ends were trimmed by 4 bases and 7 bases, with 20 bases remaining between them. The specimen sequenced was whole blood. The chain couples TRBV16 to TRBJ2-1, with D perhaps assigned TRBD1 or TRBD2 (7 bases each). This TCR was sampled from an adult who was a healthcare worker with PCR-confirmed SARS-CoV-2 infection or an uninfected control (not recorded which). The CDR3 DNA sequence: TGTGCCAGCAGCCCCCAGGGGGGGCGTAAAGGGAATGAGCAGTTCTTC. Translated, it gives CASSPQGGRKGNEQFF.